These 30 T cell receptor beta chains were sequenced from one sample in a study of shared clonotypes between healthy human individuals. The method was immunoSEQ multiplex PCR; TCRdb's version includes in-frame clones alone and lacks a portion of them. The sample contains 400,000 or so clones, about 96% of which appear only once. The sample was memory CD8+ T cells sorted from blood. Subset: CD45RO+ cells pooled with CCR7-negative TemRA cells. The source is a man aged 25-40 years in good health.

A remark on this clone: Germline is not matched at one junction end, which may reflect a read error. The V and J genes are TRBV19 and TRBJ2-1; TRBD2 aligns across 11 bases. Germline CDR1 reads LNHDA; CDR2 reads SQIVND (reference sequence). CDR3 length: 14 residues. The chain's CDR3 is CASSIGVAGGPPLF. The CDR3 coding sequence is TGTGCCAGTAGTATAGGGGTAGCGGGAGGGCCCCCCCTCTTC.

J is TRBJ2-7 and V is TRBV28, with D uncertain. The germline V and J ends were trimmed by 6 bases and 3 bases, with 24 bases remaining between them. The CDR3 sequence is 17 residues long. In germline, CDR1 is MDHEN, CDR2 SYDVKM. The CDR3 sequence: CASRGPTLTRSYYEQYF. The CDR3 DNA is TGTGCCAGCAGAGGACCGACGCTAACCCGGAGTTACTACGAGCAGTACTTC.

The chain uses TRBV5-4 and TRBJ2-3; possible D gene TRBD2, 5 bases. Per germline, CDR1 SGHNT and CDR2 YYREEE (reference sequence). Trimming shortened V by 1 base and J by 0 bases, and 12 bases separated the two germline ends. The CDR3 consists of 16 residues. The CDR3 loop is CASSLKAGGSTDTQYF. The CDR3 region has the DNA TGTGCCAGCAGCTTGAAGGCCGGCGGGAGCACAGATACGCAGTATTTT.

The chain joins TRBV6-5 to TRBJ1-5, with D tentatively TRBD1 (6 bases). The germline V gene encodes CDR1 MNHEY and CDR2 SVGAGI. The CDR3 has 14 residues. Between the trimmed V and J ends, which lost 8 bases and 7 bases, there was a span of 18 bases. CDR3 sequence: CASSSTPGEQPQHF. The CDR3 nucleotides read TGTGCCAGCTCCTCGACCCCAGGGGAACAGCCCCAGCATTTT.

This chain joins TRBV5-1 and TRBJ2-7; D unresolved. The V gene's germline CDR1 is SGHRS and CDR2 YFSETQ. V was cut by 3 bases and J by 3 bases, with 10 bases left in between. The CDR3 totals 13 residues. This CDR3 reads CASSSGGIYEQYF. The CDR3 bases are TGCGCCAGCAGCTCGGGTGGCATCTACGAGCAGTACTTC.

The V call is TRBV11-2, the J call TRBJ1-2, with unresolved D. V was cut by 0 bases and J by 7 bases, with 6 bases left in between. Germline V lookup: CDR1 SGHAT, CDR2 FQNNGV. The CDR3 is 12 residues long. This CDR3 reads CASSLEVRGYTF. The CDR3 region has the DNA TGTGCCAGCAGCTTAGAGGTTCGTGGCTACACCTTC.

As DNA, the CDR3 is TGCGCCAGCAGGGGGAAAAACACCGGGGAGCTGTTTTTT. It codes for CASRGKNTGELFF. This sequence joins TRBV5-1 and TRBJ2-2; no clear D. Germline CDR1 and CDR2: SGHRS and YFSETQ. This CDR3 region has 13 residues. V gave up 5 bases and J gave up 2 bases, with 7 bases separating them.

The chain couples TRBV30 to TRBJ2-2; no definite D call. CDR1 and CDR2 from the germline V gene are GTSNPN and SVGIG (reference sequence). The CDR3 loop spans 14 amino acids. Between the trimmed V and J ends, which lost 2 bases and 1 base, there was a span of 8 bases. Here the CDR3 reads CAWSKVMNTGELFF. The CDR3 DNA reads TGTGCCTGGAGTAAGGTGATGAACACCGGGGAGCTGTTTTTT. Looking up the rest from reference TRBV30 and TRBJ2-2 gives the full variable domain: SQTIHQWPATLVQPVGSPLSLECTVEGTSNPNLYWYRQAAGRGLQLLFYSVGIGQISSEVPQNLSASRPQDRQFILSSKKLLLSDSGFYLCAWSKVMNTGELFFGEGSRLTVL.

The genes are TRBV5-1 and TRBJ2-1, with 7 bases matching TRBD2. The CDR3 totals 15 residues. Per the germline V gene, CDR1 is SGHRS and CDR2 is YFSETQ. Unmatched junction bases numbered 9, after V lost 1 base and J lost 8 bases. The CDR3 loop is CASSLIGGSRDEQFF. CDR3 DNA sequence: TGCGCCAGCAGCTTGATCGGCGGGAGTAGGGATGAGCAGTTCTTC.

The chain uses TRBV4-1 and TRBJ2-7; 12 bases agree with TRBD2. Germline V gene sequence: CDR1 MGHRA, CDR2 YSYEKL. Losses at the gene ends were 2 bases for V and 3 bases for J; bases not matched to a gene: 8. This CDR3 has 17 residues. The CDR3 here is CASSQPDGLAGNYEQYF. CDR3 DNA: TGCGCCAGCAGCCAACCCGACGGACTAGCGGGAAACTACGAGCAGTACTTC.

The chain combines TRBV29-1 with TRBJ2-3; D unresolved. The CDR3 spans 13 residues. Germline CDR1 SQVTM, CDR2 ANQGSEA. V was cut by 4 bases and J by 2 bases, with 10 bases left in between. The CDR3: CSVGARHTDTQYF. The CDR3 nucleotides read TGCAGCGTTGGTGCCCGACACACAGATACGCAGTATTTT.

The rearrangement joins TRBV5-1 to TRBJ2-1; D is possibly TRBD1 or TRBD2 (5 bases each). The CDR3 is made up of 14 amino acids. Per the germline V gene, CDR1 is SGHRS and CDR2 is YFSETQ. Trimming cost V 3 bases and J 7 bases, with 14 bases left between them. CDR3 region: CASSSGNGGNEQFF. In DNA, the CDR3 is TGCGCCAGCAGCTCGGGTAATGGGGGTAATGAGCAGTTCTTC.

The chain has TRBV2 and TRBJ1-4; the D is unclear. Germline V gene sequence: CDR1 SNHLY, CDR2 FYNNEI. This CDR3 has 11 amino acids. Trimming pared 8 bases from V and 7 bases from J, leaving 8 bases between. Here the CDR3 reads CASRSSEKLFF. The CDR3 region has the DNA TGTGCCAGCCGTAGTAGTGAAAAACTGTTTTTT.

This rearrangement joins TRBV18 to TRBJ2-3; TRBD2 agrees at 10 bases. CDR1 is KGHSH and CDR2 is LQKENI in the germline V gene. The V gene end was trimmed by 0 bases and the J gene end by 8 bases; junction bases not matched to a gene: 8. The CDR3 has 16 amino acids. CDR3 nucleotides: TGTGCCAGCTCACCACCGGCTAGCGGGAGCGGAGGTACGCAGTATTTT. Translated, it gives CASSPPASGSGGTQYF.

The chain couples TRBV11-2 to TRBJ2-7; no definite D call. The CDR3 runs 14 residues. CDR1 is SGHAT and CDR2 is FQNNGV in the germline V gene. V lost 1 base and J lost 2, with 9 bases in between. CDR3 nucleotides: TGTGCCAGCAGCTTAGCGGGCCCAGCCTACGAGCAGTACTTC. This encodes CASSLAGPAYEQYF.

The chain has TRBV9 and TRBJ2-3; 9 positions agree with TRBD2. Trimming removed 4 bases from V and 4 bases from J; junction bases left unmatched: 10. The CDR3 is 16 amino acids. Germline values: CDR1 SGDLS, CDR2 YYNGEE. CDR3 nucleotides: TGTGCCAGCAGCCCATATGCGGGAGGGCCCTCAGATACGCAGTATTTT. This sequence encodes CASSPYAGGPSDTQYF. Full variable domain (outside the CDR3, taken from reference TRBV9 and TRBJ2-3): DSGVTQTPKHLITATGQRVTLRCSPRSGDLSVYWYQQSLDQGLQFLIQYYNGEERAKGNILERFSAQQFPDLHSELNLSSLELGDSALYFCASSPYAGGPSDTQYFGPGTRLTVL.

This chain uses TRBV30 with TRBJ1-4, with D hard to call. Trimming took 2 bases from V and 7 from J, leaving 5 bases between them. The CDR3 extends over 11 amino acids. Germline lookup yields CDR1 GTSNPN and CDR2 SVGIG (reference sequence). CDR3 DNA: TGTGCCTGGAGTTTTAGTGAAAAACTGTTTTTT. This gives the protein CAWSFSEKLFF.

Remarks on this clone: Other DNA sequences in the sample encode the same CDR3. The J gene is TRBJ1-1, the V gene TRBV29-1, with D possibly TRBD1 on 5 matching bases. The germline V gene encodes CDR1 SQVTM and CDR2 ANQGSEA. The CDR3 has 11 residues. V was trimmed by 6 bases and J by 1 base, leaving 6 bases between them. The CDR3 region is CSVGQNTEAFF. The CDR3 DNA follows: TGCAGCGTAGGACAGAACACTGAAGCTTTCTTT.

The genes are TRBV6-1 and TRBJ2-7; 8 bases are a match to TRBD1. J lost 1 base, V lost 3 bases, and 2 bases had no gene match. This CDR3 is 14 amino acids long. Germline V gene data show CDR1 as MNHNS and CDR2 as SASEGT. CDR3 in DNA: TGTGCCAGCAGTGAGGGACAGGTTTCCTACGAGCAGTACTTC. Translation gives CASSEGQVSYEQYF.

CDR3 amino acids: CASSIGMGLQFF. The CDR3 DNA is TGTGCCAGTAGTATTGGGATGGGTTTGCAGTTCTTC. The V gene is TRBV19, the J gene TRBJ2-1, with D hard to call. The length of the CDR3 is 12 residues. Trimming pared 3 bases from V and 12 bases from J, leaving 12 bases between. Germline-derived CDR1 and CDR2 are LNHDA and SQIVND (reference sequence).

Concerning this clone: Other DNA sequences in the sample encode the same CDR3. The chain couples TRBV6-5 to TRBJ2-2, with D possibly being TRBD1 or TRBD2 (5 bases each). This CDR3 comprises 13 residues. Germline V gives CDR1 MNHEY, CDR2 SVGAGI. With 2 bases removed from V and 4 bases from J, the gap between germline ends came to 5 bases. Here the CDR3 reads CASSYGTTGELFF. In nucleotides, the CDR3 is TGTGCCAGCAGTTACGGGACCACCGGGGAGCTGTTTTTT.

J is TRBJ2-4 and V is TRBV30, with D unclear. Germline CDR1 and CDR2: GTSNPN and SVGIG (reference sequence). This CDR3 is 14 amino acids long. V gave up 4 bases and J gave up 7 bases, with 17 bases separating them. CDR3 DNA: TGTGCCTGGATGCCGGTTCCCCAATTTAACATTCAGTACTTC. Translation: CAWMPVPQFNIQYF.

The V gene is TRBV9, the J gene TRBJ2-7, with a tentative D call TRBD2 (5 bases). The CDR3 totals 15 residues. Germline values: CDR1 SGDLS, CDR2 YYNGEE. The V and J ends lost 0 bases and 4 bases respectively, with 14 bases between them. The CDR3, as DNA: TGTGCCAGCAGCGTAGCTATAGGGAGTATTTACGAGCAGTACTTC. Translation gives CASSVAIGSIYEQYF.

The genes are TRBV25-1 and TRBJ1-1; D remains unclear. V was shortened by 6 bases and J by 1 base, with 9 bases between the two germline ends. This CDR3 contains 13 residues. The germline V gene has CDR1 MGHDK and CDR2 SYGVNS. The CDR3 DNA follows: TGTGCCAGCAGCCAGGATCGGAACACTGAAGCTTTCTTT. Translated: CASSQDRNTEAFF.

This chain uses TRBV19 with TRBJ2-7, with 7 nucleotides matching TRBD1. From germline, CDR1 is LNHDA and CDR2 SQIVND (reference sequence). The CDR3 runs to 15 residues. V gave up 3 bases and J gave up 4 bases; unmatched junction bases: 9. CDR3 bases: TGTGCCAGTAGTATGCCGGGACAGAGCCTTTACGAGCAGTACTTC. Amino acid sequence: CASSMPGQSLYEQYF.

The chain links TRBV7-2 to TRBJ2-7; D might be TRBD2 (6 bases). The germline V and J ends were trimmed by 9 bases and 2 bases, with 11 bases remaining between them. Germline V gives CDR1 SGHTA, CDR2 FQGNSA. The CDR3 runs to 12 residues. CDR3 loop: CASGTPPYEQYF. The DNA for the CDR3 is TGTGCCAGTGGGACTCCCCCCTACGAGCAGTACTTC.

For this clone: Other nucleotide sequences from this sample produce the same CDR3. The chain carries TRBV7-8 and TRBJ2-5; maybe TRBD2 (5 bases). Trimming shortened V by 0 bases and J by 4 bases, and 9 bases separated the two germline ends. Germline V CDR1 and CDR2: SGHVS, FQNEAQ. The CDR3 spans 14 residues. Here the CDR3 reads CASSLARGGETQYF. CDR3 DNA sequence: TGTGCCAGCAGCTTAGCTCGGGGTGGAGAGACCCAGTACTTC.

This sequence joins TRBV2 and TRBJ2-3; 7 bases line up with TRBD1. The CDR3 extends over 14 amino acids. Germline-derived CDR1 and CDR2 are SNHLY and FYNNEI. The ends lost 7 bases at V and 3 bases at J; junction bases unmatched: 7. CDR3 coding DNA: TGTGCCAGCATAAAGGGGGCGACGACAGATACGCAGTATTTT. Its translation is CASIKGATTDTQYF.

The chain combines TRBV29-1 with TRBJ1-2; 7 nucleotides match TRBD1. Trimming at V came to 7 bases and at J to 8 bases, leaving 13 bases not matched to a gene. The germline V gene encodes CDR1 SQVTM and CDR2 ANQGSEA. This CDR3 region has 13 residues. CDR3 sequence (DNA): TGCAGCGCTATACCACAGGGGATGGGAGGCTACACCTTC. Translated: CSAIPQGMGGYTF.

This clone showed up just once. V gene TRBV6-5 combines with J gene TRBJ2-7, with 9 nucleotides matching TRBD1. The V segment lost 0 bases and the J segment 3 bases; nucleotides outside the gene matches: 3. The CDR3 length is 15 residues. CDR1 and CDR2 (germline): MNHEY, SVGAGI. The CDR3 here is CASSYSMTGGYEQYF. CDR3 bases: TGTGCCAGCAGTTACTCGATGACAGGGGGCTACGAGCAGTACTTC.